These 3 T cell receptor beta chains were sequenced from one sample in a study of beta chain features in type 1 diabetes. Of the isolated RNA, all was reverse transcribed, and so the sequenced material was expressed TCRB transcripts. Libraries were prepared by immunoSEQ multiplex PCR; TCRdb keeps only in-frame clonotypes and omits some of them. The sample yields roughly 400,000 clones, roughly 16% seen once. Source material: naive CD4+ T cells from blood. All receptors derive from a woman aged 18-29 years in good health.

This clone was picked up a small number of times. The J gene is TRBJ1-3, the V gene TRBV7-9, with D possibly matching TRBD1 (6 bases). This CDR3 region has 15 residues. Germline CDR1 reads SEHNR; CDR2 reads FQNEAQ (reference sequence). V was cut by 3 bases and J by 2 bases, with 11 bases left in between. The CDR3 sequence is CASSFVTGPGNTIYF. DNA for the CDR3: TGTGCCAGCAGCTTTGTCACAGGGCCTGGAAACACCATATATTTT.

This clone has just a few counts. V gene TRBV18 combines with J gene TRBJ1-5; weak D call: TRBD1 (6 bases). Germline values: CDR1 KGHSH, CDR2 LQKENI. The CDR3 contains 14 residues. The germline V and J ends were trimmed by 3 bases and 3 bases, with 9 bases remaining between them. The CDR3 sequence: CASSPTGVNQPQHF. DNA for the CDR3: TGTGCCAGCTCACCGACAGGAGTCAATCAGCCCCAGCATTTT.

This clone turned up a few times. This chain links TRBV5-6 with TRBJ2-6; 9 positions match TRBD2. The CDR3 is made up of 16 amino acids. Trimming took 3 bases from V and 5 from J; bases not matched to a gene: 6. The germline CDR1 and CDR2 sequences are SGHDT and YYEEEE. This CDR3 reads CASSSAGGPWANVLTF. The DNA for the CDR3 is TGTGCCAGCAGCTCAGCGGGAGGTCCCTGGGCCAACGTCCTGACTTTC.